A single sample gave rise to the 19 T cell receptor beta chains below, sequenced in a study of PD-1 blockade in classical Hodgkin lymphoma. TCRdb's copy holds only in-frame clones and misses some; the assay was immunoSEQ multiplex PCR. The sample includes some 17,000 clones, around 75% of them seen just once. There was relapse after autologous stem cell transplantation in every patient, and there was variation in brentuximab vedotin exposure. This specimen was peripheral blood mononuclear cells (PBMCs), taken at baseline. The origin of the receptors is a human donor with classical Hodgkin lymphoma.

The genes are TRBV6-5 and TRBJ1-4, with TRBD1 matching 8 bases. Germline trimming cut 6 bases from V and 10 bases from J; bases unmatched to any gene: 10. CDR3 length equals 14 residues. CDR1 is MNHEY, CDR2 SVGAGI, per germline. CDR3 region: CASRDDRGGGKLFF. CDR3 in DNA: TGTGCCAGCAGAGACGACAGGGGAGGCGGAAAACTGTTTTTT.

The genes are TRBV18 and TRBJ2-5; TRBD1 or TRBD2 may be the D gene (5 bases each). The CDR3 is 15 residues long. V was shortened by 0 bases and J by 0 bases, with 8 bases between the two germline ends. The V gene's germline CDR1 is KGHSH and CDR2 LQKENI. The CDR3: CASSPPGEYQETQYF. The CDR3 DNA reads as TGTGCCAGCTCACCACCGGGGGAGTACCAAGAGACCCAGTACTTC.

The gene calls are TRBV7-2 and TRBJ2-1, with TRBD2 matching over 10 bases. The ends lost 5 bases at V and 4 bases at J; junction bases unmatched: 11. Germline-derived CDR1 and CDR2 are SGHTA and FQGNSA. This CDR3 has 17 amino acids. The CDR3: CASSPNLLAGQYNEQFF. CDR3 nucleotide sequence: TGTGCCAGCAGCCCAAACCTACTAGCGGGACAATACAATGAGCAGTTCTTC. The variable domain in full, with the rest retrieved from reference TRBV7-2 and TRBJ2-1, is GAGVSQSPSNKVTEKGKDVELRCDPISGHTALYWYRQSLGQGLEFLIYFQGNSAPDKSGLPSDRFSAERTGGSVSTLTIQRTQQEDSAVYLCASSPNLLAGQYNEQFFGPGTRLTVL.

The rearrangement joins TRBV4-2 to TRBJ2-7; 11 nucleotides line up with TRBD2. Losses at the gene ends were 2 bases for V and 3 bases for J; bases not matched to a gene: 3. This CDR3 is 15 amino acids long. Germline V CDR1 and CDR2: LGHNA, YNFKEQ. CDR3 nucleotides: TGTGCCAGCAGCCAAACTAGCGGGAGCGACTACGAGCAGTACTTC. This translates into CASSQTSGSDYEQYF.

CDR3 coding DNA: TGTGCCAGCAGCTTAGGCCCGGGGACTGGTTACGAGCAGTACTTC. Encoded protein: CASSLGPGTGYEQYF. The gene calls are TRBV13 and TRBJ2-7; TRBD2 might be the D (6 bases). V lost 0 bases to trimming and J lost 4 bases, with 13 bases between them. CDR3 size: 15 residues. Germline CDR1 and CDR2: PRHDT and FYEKMQ (reference sequence).

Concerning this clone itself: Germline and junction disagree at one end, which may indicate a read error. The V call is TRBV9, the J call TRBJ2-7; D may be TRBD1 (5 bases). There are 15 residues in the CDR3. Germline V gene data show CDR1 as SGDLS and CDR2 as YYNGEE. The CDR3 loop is CASSSGSGESSEQYF. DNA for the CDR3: TGTGCCAGCAGCTCAGGGTCGGGCGAATCCTCCGAGCAGTACTTC.

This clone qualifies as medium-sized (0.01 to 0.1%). DNA for the CDR3: TGTGCCAGCAGCGTAGCGTCGGGAAACACTGAAGCTTTCTTT. Amino acid sequence: CASSVASGNTEAFF. The gene calls are TRBV9 and TRBJ1-1; D is uncertain. V was cut by 0 bases and J by 2 bases, with 8 bases left in between. Germline CDR1 reads SGDLS; CDR2 reads YYNGEE. This CDR3 is built from 14 residues. The complete variable domain, with remaining parts taken from reference TRBV9 and TRBJ1-1, reads DSGVTQTPKHLITATGQRVTLRCSPRSGDLSVYWYQQSLDQGLQFLIQYYNGEERAKGNILERFSAQQFPDLHSELNLSSLELGDSALYFCASSVASGNTEAFFGQGTRLTVV.

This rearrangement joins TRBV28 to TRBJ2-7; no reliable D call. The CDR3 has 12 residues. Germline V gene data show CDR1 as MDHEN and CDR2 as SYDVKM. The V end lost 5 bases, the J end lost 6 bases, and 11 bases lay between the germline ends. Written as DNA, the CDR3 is TGTGCCAGCAGTACCGTCGCGCTCGAGCAGTACTTC. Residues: CASSTVALEQYF.

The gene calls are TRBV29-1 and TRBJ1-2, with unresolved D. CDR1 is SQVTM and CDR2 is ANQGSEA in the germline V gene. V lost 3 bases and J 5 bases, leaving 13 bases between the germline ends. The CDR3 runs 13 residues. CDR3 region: CSVDGYGEYGYTF. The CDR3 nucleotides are TGCAGCGTTGACGGTTATGGGGAGTATGGCTACACCTTC.

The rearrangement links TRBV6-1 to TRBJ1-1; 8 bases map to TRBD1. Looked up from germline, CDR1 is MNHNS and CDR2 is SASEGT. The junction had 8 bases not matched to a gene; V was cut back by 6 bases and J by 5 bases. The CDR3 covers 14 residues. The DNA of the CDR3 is TGTGCCAGCAGCGAGACAGGGGCTAGGACTGAAGCTTTCTTT. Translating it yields CASSETGARTEAFF.

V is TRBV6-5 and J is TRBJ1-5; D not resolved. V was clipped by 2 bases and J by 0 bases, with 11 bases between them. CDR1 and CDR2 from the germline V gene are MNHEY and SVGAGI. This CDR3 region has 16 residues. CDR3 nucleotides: TGTGCCAGCAGTTACCGGGGAATTGGTAGCAATCAGCCCCAGCATTTT. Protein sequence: CASSYRGIGSNQPQHF.

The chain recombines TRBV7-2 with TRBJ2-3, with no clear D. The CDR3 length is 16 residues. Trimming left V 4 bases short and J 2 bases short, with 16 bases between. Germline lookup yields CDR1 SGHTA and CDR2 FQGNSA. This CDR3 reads CASSSEGLAPTDTQYF. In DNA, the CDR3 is TGTGCCAGCAGCTCGGAAGGCTTGGCCCCCACAGATACGCAGTATTTT.

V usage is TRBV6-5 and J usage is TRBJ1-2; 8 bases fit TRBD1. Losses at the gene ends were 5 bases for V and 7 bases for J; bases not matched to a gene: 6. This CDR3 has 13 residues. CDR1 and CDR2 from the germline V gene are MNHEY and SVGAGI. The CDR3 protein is CASSVQGAGGYTF. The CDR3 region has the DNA TGTGCCAGCAGTGTCCAGGGGGCTGGTGGCTACACCTTC.

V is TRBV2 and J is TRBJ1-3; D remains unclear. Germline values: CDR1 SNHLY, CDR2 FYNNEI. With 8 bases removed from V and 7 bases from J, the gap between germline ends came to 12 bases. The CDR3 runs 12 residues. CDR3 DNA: TGTGCCAGCGGTAGGGATCTGAACACCATATATTTT. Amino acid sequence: CASGRDLNTIYF.

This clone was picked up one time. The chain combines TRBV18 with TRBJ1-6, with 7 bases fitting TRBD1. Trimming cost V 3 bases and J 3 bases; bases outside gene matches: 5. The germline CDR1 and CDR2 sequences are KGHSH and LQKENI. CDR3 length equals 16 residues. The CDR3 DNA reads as TGTGCCAGCTCACCGGGGACAGAGTACTATAATTCACCCCTCCACTTT. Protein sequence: CASSPGTEYYNSPLHF.

The CDR3 here is CASSLGGGFNEQFF. The CDR3 DNA reads TGTGCCAGCAGCTTAGGAGGGGGGTTCAATGAGCAGTTCTTC. V gene TRBV5-6 combines with J gene TRBJ2-1; tentatively, D is TRBD1 or TRBD2 (6 bases each). Trimming removed 2 bases at V and 6 bases at J, with 12 bases between. CDR3 size: 14 residues. Germline lookup yields CDR1 SGHDT and CDR2 YYEEEE.

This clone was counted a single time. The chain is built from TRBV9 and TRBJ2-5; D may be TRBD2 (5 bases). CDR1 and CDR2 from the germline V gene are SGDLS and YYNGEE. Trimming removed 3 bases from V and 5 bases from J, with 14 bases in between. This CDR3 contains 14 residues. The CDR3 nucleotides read TGTGCCAGCAGCGCTTATCTAGCACACGAGACCCAGTACTTC. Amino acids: CASSAYLAHETQYF.

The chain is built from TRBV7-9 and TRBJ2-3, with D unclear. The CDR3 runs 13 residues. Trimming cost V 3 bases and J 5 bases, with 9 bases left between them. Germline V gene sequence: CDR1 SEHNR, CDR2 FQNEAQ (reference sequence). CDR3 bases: TGTGCCAGCAGCTTCCCTTATATAGATACGCAGTATTTT. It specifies CASSFPYIDTQYF.

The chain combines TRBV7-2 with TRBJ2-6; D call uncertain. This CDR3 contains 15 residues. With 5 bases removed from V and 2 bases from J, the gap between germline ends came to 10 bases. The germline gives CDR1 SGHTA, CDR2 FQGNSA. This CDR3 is CASSPALPGANVLTF. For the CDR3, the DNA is TGTGCCAGCAGCCCAGCATTACCTGGGGCCAACGTCCTGACTTTC.